One and the same sample provided the 2 T cell receptor beta chains below, sequenced in a study of blood T cell repertoires in COVID-19. The method was immunoSEQ multiplex PCR; TCRdb's version includes in-frame clones alone and lacks a portion of them. The repertoire includes under 300,000 clones, 81% of them detected once, and around 3.2% sits in the top ten. The specimen sequenced was peripheral blood. Every receptor here comes from a woman aged 60-70 years with active or convalescent COVID-19.

V and J are TRBV18 and TRBJ2-3, with 8 bases aligning to TRBD2. The CDR3 loop spans 16 amino acids. V trimming: 1 base; J trimming: 5 bases; junction bases outside the gene matches: 8. The V gene's germline CDR1 is KGHSH and CDR2 LQKENI. CDR3 region: CASSPRESGGQDTQYF. CDR3 nucleotide sequence: TGTGCCAGCTCACCACGGGAATCGGGGGGGCAAGATACGCAGTATTTT.

The rearrangement uses TRBV6-5 and TRBJ1-1; D gene unclear. The CDR3 covers 15 residues. Germline values: CDR1 MNHEY, CDR2 SVGAGI. Trimming left V 0 bases short and J 6 bases short, with 14 bases between. Here the CDR3 DNA reads TGTGCCAGCAGTTACTCGGAGGAAAACCTTGCTGAAGCTTTCTTT. It encodes CASSYSEENLAEAFF.